This is a list of T cell receptor beta chains from one sample in a study of OX40 agonist ivuxolimab in advanced cancers. Data came from immunoSEQ multiplex PCR; TCRdb stores just in-frame clones and leaves some out. The table records around 74,000 clones, around 93% of them present only once. Sample: CD4+ or CD8+ T cells sorted from blood, taken in a trial of the OX40 agonist ivuxolimab. All receptors come from an adult with an advanced solid tumor such as melanoma, head and neck, liver or kidney cancer. Each CDR3 is given with its conserved first and last residue. Each record gives: CDR3 protein, CDR3 DNA, V gene, clone size, D gene, J gene. D genes are given only for firm matches. Some rows mark clone size as missing; the rest say once, few, many or name a class of expanded clone.

CDR3 protein: CASSLGFQSTEAFF; CDR3 DNA: TGTGCCAGCAGCTTGGGGTTTCAAAGCACTGAAGCTTTCTTT; V gene: TRBV5-8; clone size: few; D gene: .; J gene: TRBJ1-1
CDR3 protein: CASSYRLAVNNEQFF; CDR3 DNA: TGTGCCAGCAGTTACCGACTAGCGGTGAACAATGAGCAGTTCTTC; V gene: TRBV6-6; clone size: .; D gene: TRBD2; J gene: TRBJ2-1
CDR3 protein: CASSPRSPGYTF; CDR3 DNA: TGTGCCAGCAGTCCCCGGTCACCCGGCTACACCTTC; V gene: TRBV2; clone size: .; D gene: .; J gene: TRBJ1-2
CDR3 protein: CASGWSGRAGNEQFF; CDR3 DNA: TGTGCTAGTGGTTGGAGCGGGAGGGCCGGGAATGAGCAGTTCTTC; V gene: TRBV12-5; clone size: .; D gene: TRBD2; J gene: TRBJ2-1
CDR3 protein: CASNPGGSGARNTQYF; CDR3 DNA: TGTGCCAGCAACCCGGGAGGTAGCGGGGCCCGAAATACGCAGTATTTT; V gene: TRBV28; clone size: .; D gene: TRBD2; J gene: TRBJ2-3
CDR3 protein: CASSLAGGQGYEQYF; CDR3 DNA: TGCGCCAGCAGCTTGGCCGGTGGTCAGGGCTACGAGCAGTACTTC; V gene: TRBV5-1; clone size: .; D gene: .; J gene: TRBJ2-7
CDR3 protein: CASSSAVNTGELFF; CDR3 DNA: TGTGCCAGCAGCTCCGCGGTGAACACCGGGGAGCTGTTTTTT; V gene: TRBV7-6; clone size: .; D gene: .; J gene: TRBJ2-2
CDR3 protein: CASSKVGEAFF; CDR3 DNA: TGTGCCAGCAGCAAAGTTGGTGAAGCTTTCTTT; V gene: TRBV21-1; clone size: .; D gene: .; J gene: TRBJ1-1
CDR3 protein: CAISDPGQGITDTQYF; CDR3 DNA: TGTGCCATCAGTGACCCGGGACAGGGAATCACAGATACGCAGTATTTT; V gene: TRBV10-3; clone size: .; D gene: TRBD1; J gene: TRBJ2-3
CDR3 protein: CASSTPGPITGELFF; CDR3 DNA: TGTGCCAGTAGTACACCGGGACCGATTACCGGGGAGCTGTTTTTT; V gene: TRBV19; clone size: .; D gene: .; J gene: TRBJ2-2